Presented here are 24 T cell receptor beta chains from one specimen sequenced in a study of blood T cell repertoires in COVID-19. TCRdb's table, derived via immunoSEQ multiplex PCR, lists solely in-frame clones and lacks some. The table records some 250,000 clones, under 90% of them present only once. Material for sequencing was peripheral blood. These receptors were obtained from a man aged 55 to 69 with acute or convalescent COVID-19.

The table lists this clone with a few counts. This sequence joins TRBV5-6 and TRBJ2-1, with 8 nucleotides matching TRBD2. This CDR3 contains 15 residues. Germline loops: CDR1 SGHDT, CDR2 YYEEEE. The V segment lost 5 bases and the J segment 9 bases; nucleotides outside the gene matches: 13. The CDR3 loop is CASRGRGGDRVEQFF. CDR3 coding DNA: TGTGCCAGCAGAGGTCGGGGGGGCGATAGGGTTGAGCAGTTCTTC.

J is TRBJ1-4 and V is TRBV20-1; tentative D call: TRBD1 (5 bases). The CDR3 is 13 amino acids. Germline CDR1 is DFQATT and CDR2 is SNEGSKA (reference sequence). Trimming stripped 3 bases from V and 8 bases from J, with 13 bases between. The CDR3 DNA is TGCAGTGCTAGTGGGCAGGGAGGAGAAAAACTGTTTTTT. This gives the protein CSASGQGGEKLFF.

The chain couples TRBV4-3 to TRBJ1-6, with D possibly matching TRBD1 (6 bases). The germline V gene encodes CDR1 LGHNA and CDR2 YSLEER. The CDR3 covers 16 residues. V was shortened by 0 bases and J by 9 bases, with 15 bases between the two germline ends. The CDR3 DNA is TGCGCCAGCAGCCAAGAAAGAAGTCAGGGGCGTTCACCCCTCCACTTT. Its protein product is CASSQERSQGRSPLHF.

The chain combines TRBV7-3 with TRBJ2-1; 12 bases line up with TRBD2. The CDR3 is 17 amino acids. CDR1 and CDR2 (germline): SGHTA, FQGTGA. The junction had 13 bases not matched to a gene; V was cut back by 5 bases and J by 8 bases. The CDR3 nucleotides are TGTGCCAGCAGCCTCGGACTAGCGGGAACCACATGGGATGAGCAGTTCTTC. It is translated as CASSLGLAGTTWDEQFF.

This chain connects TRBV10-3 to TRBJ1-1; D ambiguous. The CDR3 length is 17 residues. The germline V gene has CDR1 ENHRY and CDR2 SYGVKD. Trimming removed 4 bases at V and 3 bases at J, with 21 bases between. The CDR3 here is CAISGPSGIDRDTEAFF. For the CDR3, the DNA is TGTGCCATCAGTGGGCCCTCGGGTATAGACCGGGACACTGAAGCTTTCTTT.

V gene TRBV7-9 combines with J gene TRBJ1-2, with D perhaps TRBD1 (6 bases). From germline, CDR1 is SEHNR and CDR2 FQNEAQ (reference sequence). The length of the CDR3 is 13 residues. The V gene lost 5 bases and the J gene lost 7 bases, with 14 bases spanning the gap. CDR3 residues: CASSLLTGSGYTF. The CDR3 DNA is TGTGCCAGCAGCCTTTTGACAGGCTCTGGCTACACCTTC.

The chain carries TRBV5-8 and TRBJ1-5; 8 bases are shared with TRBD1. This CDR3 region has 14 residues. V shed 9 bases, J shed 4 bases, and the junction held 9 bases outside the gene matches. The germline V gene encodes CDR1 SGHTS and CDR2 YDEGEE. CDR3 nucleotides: TGTGCCACCTCGTTGGACAGGGCGAATCAGCCCCAGCATTTT. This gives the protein CATSLDRANQPQHF.

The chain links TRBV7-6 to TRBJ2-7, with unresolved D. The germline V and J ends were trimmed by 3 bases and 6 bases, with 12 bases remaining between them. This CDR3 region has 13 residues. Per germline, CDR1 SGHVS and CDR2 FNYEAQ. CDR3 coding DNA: TGTGCCAGCAGCTTCCCCGCCGGAGCCGAGCAGTACTTC. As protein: CASSFPAGAEQYF.

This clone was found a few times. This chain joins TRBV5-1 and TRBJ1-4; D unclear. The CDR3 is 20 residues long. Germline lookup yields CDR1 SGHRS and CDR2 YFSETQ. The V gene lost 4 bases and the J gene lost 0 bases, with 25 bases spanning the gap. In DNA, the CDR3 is TGCGCCAGCAGCGGAGGTGAACGGACCGCAACTGGCGCAACTAATGAAAAACTGTTTTTT. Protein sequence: CASSGGERTATGATNEKLFF.

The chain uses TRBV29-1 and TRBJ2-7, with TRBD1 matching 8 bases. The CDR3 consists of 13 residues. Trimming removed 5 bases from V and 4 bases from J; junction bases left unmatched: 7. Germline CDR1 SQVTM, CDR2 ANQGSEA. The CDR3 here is CSVSRQGRYEQYF. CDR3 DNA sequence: TGCAGCGTTTCCCGACAGGGGAGGTACGAGCAGTACTTC.

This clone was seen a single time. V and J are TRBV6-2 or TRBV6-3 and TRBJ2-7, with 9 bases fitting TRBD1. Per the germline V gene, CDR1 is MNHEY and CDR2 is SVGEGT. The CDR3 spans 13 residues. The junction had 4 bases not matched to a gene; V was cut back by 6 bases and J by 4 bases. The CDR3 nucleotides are TGTGCCAGCAGCACGGGGACAGGGTACGAGCAGTACTTC. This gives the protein CASSTGTGYEQYF.

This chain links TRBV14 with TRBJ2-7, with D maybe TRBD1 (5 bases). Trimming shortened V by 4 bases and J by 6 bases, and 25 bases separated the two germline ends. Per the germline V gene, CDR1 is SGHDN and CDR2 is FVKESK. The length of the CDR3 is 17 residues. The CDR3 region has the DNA TGTGCCAGCAGCCTGGCCCACGGAGTAGGGGCTCCCTGCGAGCAGTACTTC. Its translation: CASSLAHGVGAPCEQYF. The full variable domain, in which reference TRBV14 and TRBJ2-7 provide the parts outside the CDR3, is EAGVTQFPSHSVIEKGQTVTLRCDPISGHDNLYWYRRVMGKEIKFLLHFVKESKQDESGMPNNRFLAERTGGTYSTLKVQPAELEDSGVYFCASSLAHGVGAPCEQYFGPGTRLTVT.

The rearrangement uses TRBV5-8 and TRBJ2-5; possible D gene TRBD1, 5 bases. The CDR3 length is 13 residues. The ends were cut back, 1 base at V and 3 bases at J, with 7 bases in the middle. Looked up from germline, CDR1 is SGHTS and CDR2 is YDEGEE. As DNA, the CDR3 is TGTGCCAGCAGCTTGACCAGGGAAGAGACCCAGTACTTC. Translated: CASSLTREETQYF.

For the CDR3, the DNA is TGTGCCAGTAGTATCCAGAACACCGGGGAGCTGTTTTTT. It codes for CASSIQNTGELFF. This rearrangement joins TRBV19 to TRBJ2-2; D remains unclear. The V end lost 3 bases, the J end lost 1 base, and 3 bases lay between the germline ends. The CDR3 is made up of 13 amino acids. The germline gives CDR1 LNHDA, CDR2 SQIVND (reference sequence).

The CDR3 DNA follows: TGTGCCAGCTCACCAGAGGCGATCTACCTTCAAGAGACCCAGTACTTC. It codes for CASSPEAIYLQETQYF. The V and J genes are TRBV18 and TRBJ2-5; no reliable D call. CDR3 length: 16 amino acids. Trimming took off 2 bases at V and 2 bases at J, with 15 bases between the two ends. Germline V gene data show CDR1 as KGHSH and CDR2 as LQKENI.

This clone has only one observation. The CDR3 nucleotides read TGCGCCAGCAGCTTGGCCGGAAGTCCCGGGACTAGCGGGGGGCCCCAGCCCGCCGGGGAGCTGTTTTTT. This gives the protein CASSLAGSPGTSGGPQPAGELFF. The chain carries TRBV5-1 and TRBJ2-2; TRBD2 matches 15 bases. Germline CDR1 and CDR2: SGHRS and YFSETQ. V was clipped by 0 bases and J by 6 bases; unmatched bases: 21. There are 23 residues in the CDR3.

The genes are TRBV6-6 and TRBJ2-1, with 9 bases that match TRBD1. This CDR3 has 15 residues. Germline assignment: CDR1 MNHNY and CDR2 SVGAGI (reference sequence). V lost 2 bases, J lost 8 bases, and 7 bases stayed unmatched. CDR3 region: CASSYTGGLIDEQFF. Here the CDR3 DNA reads TGTGCCAGCAGTTACACAGGGGGCCTTATTGATGAGCAGTTCTTC.

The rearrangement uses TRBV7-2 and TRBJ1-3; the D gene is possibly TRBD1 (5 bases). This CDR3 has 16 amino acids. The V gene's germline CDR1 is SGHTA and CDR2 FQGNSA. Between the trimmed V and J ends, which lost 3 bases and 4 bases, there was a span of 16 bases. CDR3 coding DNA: TGTGCCAGCAGCTTGATCGGGGGAGTGGGAGGAAACACCATATATTTT. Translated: CASSLIGGVGGNTIYF. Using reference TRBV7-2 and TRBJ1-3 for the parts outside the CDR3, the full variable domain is GAGVSQSPSNKVTEKGKDVELRCDPISGHTALYWYRQSLGQGLEFLIYFQGNSAPDKSGLPSDRFSAERTGGSVSTLTIQRTQQEDSAVYLCASSLIGGVGGNTIYFGEGSWLTVV.

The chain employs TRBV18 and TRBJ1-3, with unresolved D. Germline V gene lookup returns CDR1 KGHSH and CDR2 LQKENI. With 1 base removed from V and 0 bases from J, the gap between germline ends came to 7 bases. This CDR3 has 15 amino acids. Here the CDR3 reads CASSPRTASGNTIYF. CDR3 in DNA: TGTGCCAGCTCACCACGAACAGCCTCTGGAAACACCATATATTTT.

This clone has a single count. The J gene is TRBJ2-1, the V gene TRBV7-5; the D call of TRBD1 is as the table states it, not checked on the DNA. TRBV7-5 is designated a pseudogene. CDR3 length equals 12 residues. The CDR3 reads CARSLGGREQFF. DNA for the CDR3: TGTGCCAGAAGCTTAGGGGGCAGGGAGCAGTTCTTC.

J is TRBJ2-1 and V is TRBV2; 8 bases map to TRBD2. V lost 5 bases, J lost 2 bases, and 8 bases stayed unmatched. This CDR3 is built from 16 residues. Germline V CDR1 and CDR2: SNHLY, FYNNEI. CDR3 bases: TGTGCCAGCAGTCAGATACTAGCGGCCCCCTACAATGAGCAGTTCTTC. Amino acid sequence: CASSQILAAPYNEQFF.

The CDR3 DNA reads as TGCGCCAGCAGCCCCCAACCGGGACTAGAAACAGATACGCAGTATTTT. It is translated as CASSPQPGLETDTQYF. V gene TRBV5-1 combines with J gene TRBJ2-3, with 8 bases lining up with TRBD2. From germline, CDR1 is SGHRS and CDR2 YFSETQ. This CDR3 has 16 residues. Trimming cost V 4 bases and J 3 bases; bases outside gene matches: 10.

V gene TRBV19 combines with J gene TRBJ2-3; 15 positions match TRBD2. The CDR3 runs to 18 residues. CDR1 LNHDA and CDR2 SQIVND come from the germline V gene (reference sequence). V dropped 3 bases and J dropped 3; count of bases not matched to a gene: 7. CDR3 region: CASSIGTSGGPRTDTQYF. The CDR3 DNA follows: TGTGCCAGTAGTATCGGGACTAGCGGGGGGCCACGGACAGATACGCAGTATTTT.

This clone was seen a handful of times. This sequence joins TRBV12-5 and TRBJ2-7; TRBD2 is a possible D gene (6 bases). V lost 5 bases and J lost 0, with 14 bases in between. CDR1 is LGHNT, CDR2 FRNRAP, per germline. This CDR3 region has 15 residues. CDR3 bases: TGTGCTAGTGGTCCCCTGGAGGGGAGCTCCTACGAGCAGTACTTC. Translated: CASGPLEGSSYEQYF. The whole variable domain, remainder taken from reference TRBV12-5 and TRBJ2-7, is DARVTQTPRHKVTEMGQEVTMRCQPILGHNTVFWYRQTMMQGLELLAYFRNRAPLDDSGMPKDRFSAEMPDATLATLKIQPSEPRDSAVYFCASGPLEGSSYEQYFGPGTRLTVT.